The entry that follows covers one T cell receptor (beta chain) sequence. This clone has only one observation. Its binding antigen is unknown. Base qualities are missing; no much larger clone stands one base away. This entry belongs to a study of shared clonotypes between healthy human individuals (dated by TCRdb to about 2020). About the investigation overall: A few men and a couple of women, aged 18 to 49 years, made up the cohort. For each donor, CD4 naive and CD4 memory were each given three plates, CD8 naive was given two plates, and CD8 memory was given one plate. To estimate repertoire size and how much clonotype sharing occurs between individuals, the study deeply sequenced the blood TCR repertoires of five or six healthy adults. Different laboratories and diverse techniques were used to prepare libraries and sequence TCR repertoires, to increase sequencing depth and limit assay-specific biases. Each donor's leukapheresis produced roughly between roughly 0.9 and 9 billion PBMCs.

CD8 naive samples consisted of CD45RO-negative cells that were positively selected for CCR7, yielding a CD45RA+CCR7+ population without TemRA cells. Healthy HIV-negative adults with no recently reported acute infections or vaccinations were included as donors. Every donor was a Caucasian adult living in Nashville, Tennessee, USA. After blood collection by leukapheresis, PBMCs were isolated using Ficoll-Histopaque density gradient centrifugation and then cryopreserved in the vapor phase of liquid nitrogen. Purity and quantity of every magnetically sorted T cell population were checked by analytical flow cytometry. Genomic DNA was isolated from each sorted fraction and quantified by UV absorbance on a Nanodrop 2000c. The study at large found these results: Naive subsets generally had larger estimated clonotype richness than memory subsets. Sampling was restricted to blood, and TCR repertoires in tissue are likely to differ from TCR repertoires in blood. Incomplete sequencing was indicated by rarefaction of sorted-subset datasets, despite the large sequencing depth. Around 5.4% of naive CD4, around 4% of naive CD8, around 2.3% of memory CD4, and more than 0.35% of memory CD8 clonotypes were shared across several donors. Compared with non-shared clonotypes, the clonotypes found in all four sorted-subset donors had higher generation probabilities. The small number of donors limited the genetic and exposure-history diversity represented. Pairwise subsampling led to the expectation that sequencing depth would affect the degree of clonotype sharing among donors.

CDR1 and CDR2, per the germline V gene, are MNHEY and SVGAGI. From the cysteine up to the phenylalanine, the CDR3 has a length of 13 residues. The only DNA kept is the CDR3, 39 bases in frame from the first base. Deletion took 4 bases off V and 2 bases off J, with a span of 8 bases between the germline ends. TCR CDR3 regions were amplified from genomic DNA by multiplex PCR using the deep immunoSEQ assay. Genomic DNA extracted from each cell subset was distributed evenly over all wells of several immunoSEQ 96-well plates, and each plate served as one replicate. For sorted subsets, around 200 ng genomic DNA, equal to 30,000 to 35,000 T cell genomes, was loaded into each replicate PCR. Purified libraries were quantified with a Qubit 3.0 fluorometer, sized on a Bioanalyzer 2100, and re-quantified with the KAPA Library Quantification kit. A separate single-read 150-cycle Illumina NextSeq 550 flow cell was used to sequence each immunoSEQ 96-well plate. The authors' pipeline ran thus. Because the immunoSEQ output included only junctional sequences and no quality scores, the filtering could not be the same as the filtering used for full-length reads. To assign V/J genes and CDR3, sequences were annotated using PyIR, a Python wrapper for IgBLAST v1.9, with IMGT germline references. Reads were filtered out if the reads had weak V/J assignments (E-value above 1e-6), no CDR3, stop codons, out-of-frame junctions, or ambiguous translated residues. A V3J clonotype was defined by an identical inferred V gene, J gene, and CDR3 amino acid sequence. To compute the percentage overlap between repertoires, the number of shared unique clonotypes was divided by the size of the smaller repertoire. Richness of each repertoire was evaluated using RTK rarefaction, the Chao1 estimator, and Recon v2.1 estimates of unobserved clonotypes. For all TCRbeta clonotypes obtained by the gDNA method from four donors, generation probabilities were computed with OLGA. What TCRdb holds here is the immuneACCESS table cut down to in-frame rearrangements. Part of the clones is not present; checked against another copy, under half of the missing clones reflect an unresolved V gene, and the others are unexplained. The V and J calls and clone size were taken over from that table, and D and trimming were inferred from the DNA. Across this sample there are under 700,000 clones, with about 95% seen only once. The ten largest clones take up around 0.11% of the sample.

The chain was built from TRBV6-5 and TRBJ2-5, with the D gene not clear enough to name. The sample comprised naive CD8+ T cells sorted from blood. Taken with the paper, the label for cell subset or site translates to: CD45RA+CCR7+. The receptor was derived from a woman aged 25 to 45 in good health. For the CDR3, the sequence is CASSSTDQETQYF. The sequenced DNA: TGTGCCAGCAGTTCGACGGATCAAGAGACCCAGTACTTC.